This T cell receptor (beta chain) was identified in a study of tumor and adjacent non-tumor tissue in lung cancer. Overall study results and limits: Tumor TCR diversity, when higher, was linked to shorter survival. Top 100 clones took a larger repertoire share in normal lung. Tumor tissue had significantly higher TCR diversity than normal lung.

Unmatched junction bases numbered 5, after V lost 4 bases and J lost 4 bases. The CDR3 totals 13 residues. Germline lookup yields CDR1 SGHRS and CDR2 YFSETQ. RNA was extracted from bulk tissue without any cell sorting. This non-tumor lung sample came from over 3 cm beyond the tumor edge. On this clonotype itself: Its antigen is as yet unknown. A much larger clone differs by one base, so this may be a read error.

TCRbeta libraries were built with three rounds of nested PCR, modified from ARM-PCR. One entry per CDR3 protein results from TCRdb running MiXCR on the multiplex PCR reads. Here the sample spans over 80,000 distinct CDR3 sequences, under 80% being singletons. The rearrangement joins TRBV5-1 to TRBJ2-7; 7 positions match TRBD1. This clonotype was sampled from a woman aged 50 to 65 with non-small cell lung cancer. The sample consisted of distant non-tumor lung tissue. The CDR3 bases are TGCGCCAGCAGCGAGGGACAGATTTACGAGCAGTACTTC. This sequence encodes CASSEGQIYEQYF.